This TCR beta chain was sequenced for a study of T-cell memory formation after mild COVID-19. Study-wide context: TCR clusters were largely donor specific. Study findings and constraints: Of the contracting clones, CD4+ ones lay mainly in CM and EM, and CD8+ ones in EMRA. Some clones that responded were present in memory (sampled pre-infection), which suggests cross-reactive memory joined.

This CDR3 is 17 amino acids long. In germline, CDR1 is LGHNA, CDR2 YSLEER. With V trimmed by 1 base and J by 3 bases, 8 bases remained unmatched. TCRdb re-called the 5' RACE reads with MiXCR, one entry per CDR3 protein. The table includes 400,000 to 500,000 distinct CDR3 sequences, 15% to 20% detected once. About this clonotype itself: Antigen: not known.

This TCR was sampled from a man younger than 30 who had mild COVID-19 (a few samples of this study predate the infection). Cell type and time point are not known. The sequencing sample was made of PBMCs or a T cell subset sorted from them (not recorded which). The chain carries TRBV4-3 and TRBJ2-2, with TRBD1 matching 7 bases. The CDR3: CASSQARQGVYTGELFF. CDR3 sequence (DNA): TGCGCCAGCAGCCAAGCCAGGCAGGGGGTTTACACCGGGGAGCTGTTTTTT.